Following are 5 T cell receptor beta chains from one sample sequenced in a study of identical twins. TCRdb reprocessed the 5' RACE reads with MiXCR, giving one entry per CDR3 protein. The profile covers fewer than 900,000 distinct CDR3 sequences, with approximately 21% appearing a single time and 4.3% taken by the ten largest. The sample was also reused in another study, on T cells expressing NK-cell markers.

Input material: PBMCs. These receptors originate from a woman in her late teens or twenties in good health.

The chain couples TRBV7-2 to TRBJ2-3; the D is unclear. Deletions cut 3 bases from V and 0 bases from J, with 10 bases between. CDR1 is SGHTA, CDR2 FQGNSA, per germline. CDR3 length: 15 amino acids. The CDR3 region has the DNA TGTGCCAGCAGCTTGACACAGAGGAGCACAGATACGCAGTATTTT. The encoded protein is CASSLTQRSTDTQYF.

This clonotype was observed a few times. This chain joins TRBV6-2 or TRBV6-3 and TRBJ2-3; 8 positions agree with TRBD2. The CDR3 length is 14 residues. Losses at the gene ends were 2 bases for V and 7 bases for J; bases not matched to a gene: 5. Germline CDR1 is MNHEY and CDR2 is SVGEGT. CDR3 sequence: CASSYVREGHTQYF. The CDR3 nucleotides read TGTGCCAGCAGTTACGTCCGGGAGGGACATACGCAGTATTTT.

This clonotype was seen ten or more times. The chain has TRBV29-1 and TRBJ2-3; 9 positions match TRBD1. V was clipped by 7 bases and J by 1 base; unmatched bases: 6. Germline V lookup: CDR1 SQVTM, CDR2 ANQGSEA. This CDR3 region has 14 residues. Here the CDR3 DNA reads TGCAGCGCCTGGGGACAGGGTGGCACAGATACGCAGTATTTT. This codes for CSAWGQGGTDTQYF.

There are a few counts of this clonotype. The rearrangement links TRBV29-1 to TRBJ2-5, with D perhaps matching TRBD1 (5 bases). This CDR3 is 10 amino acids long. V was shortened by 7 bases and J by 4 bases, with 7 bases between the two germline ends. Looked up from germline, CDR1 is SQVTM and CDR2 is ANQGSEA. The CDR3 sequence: CSGGPETQYF. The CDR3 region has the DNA TGCAGCGGGGGCCCAGAGACCCAGTACTTC.

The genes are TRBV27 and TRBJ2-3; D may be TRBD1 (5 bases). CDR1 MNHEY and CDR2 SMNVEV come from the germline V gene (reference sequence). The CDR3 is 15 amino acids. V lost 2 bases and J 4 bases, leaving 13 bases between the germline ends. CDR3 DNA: TGTGCCAGCAGTTTAAGGAGTCTAGGGGCAGATACGCAGTATTTT. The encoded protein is CASSLRSLGADTQYF.